This T cell receptor (beta chain) was observed in a study of yellow fever vaccine responses in identical twins. This CDR3 spans 16 amino acids. V was pared by 2 bases and J by 1 base, with 15 bases between. Germline CDR1 MGHDK, CDR2 SYGVNS. TCRdb fed the RT-PCR reads into MiXCR, producing one record per CDR3 protein. The sample shows some 20,000 distinct CDR3 sequences, around 70% of them seen only once. Sequenced material: T cells from blood (PBMCs), unsorted or a sorted subset (not recorded which), taken before or after yellow fever vaccination (not recorded which). The chain combines TRBV25-1 with TRBJ2-7; D is ambiguous. This TCR derives from a woman aged 18-29 years who received the yellow fever vaccine. The CDR3 loop reads CASSELSSVTSYEQYF. DNA for the CDR3: TGTGCCAGCAGTGAACTAAGCTCGGTCACTTCCTACGAGCAGTACTTC.